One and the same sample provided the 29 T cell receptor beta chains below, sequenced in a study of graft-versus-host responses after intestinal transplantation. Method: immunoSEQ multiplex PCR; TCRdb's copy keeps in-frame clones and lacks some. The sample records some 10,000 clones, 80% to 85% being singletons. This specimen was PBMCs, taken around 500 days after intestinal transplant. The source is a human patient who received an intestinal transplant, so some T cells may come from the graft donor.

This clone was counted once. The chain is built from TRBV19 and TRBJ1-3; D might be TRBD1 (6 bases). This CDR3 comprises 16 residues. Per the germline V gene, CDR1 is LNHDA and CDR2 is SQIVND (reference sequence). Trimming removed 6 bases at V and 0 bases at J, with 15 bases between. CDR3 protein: CASSWGGQFSGNTIYF. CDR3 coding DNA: TGTGCCAGTAGCTGGGGGGGCCAATTCTCTGGAAACACCATATATTTT.

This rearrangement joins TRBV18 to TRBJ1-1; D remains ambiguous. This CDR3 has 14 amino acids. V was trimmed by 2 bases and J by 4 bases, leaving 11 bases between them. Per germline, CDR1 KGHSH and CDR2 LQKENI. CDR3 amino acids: CASSPSREVTEAFF. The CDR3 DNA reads TGTGCCAGCTCACCATCCCGGGAGGTCACTGAAGCTTTCTTT.

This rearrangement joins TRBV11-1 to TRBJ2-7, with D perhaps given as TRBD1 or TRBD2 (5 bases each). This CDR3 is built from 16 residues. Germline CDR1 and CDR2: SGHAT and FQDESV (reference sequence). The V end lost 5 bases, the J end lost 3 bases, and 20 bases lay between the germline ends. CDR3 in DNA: TGTGCCAGCAGCGCTATTGAAGGGACGGAAGGCTACGAGCAGTACTTC. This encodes CASSAIEGTEGYEQYF. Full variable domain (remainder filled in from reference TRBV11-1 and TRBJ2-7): EAEVAQSPRYKITEKSQAVAFWCDPISGHATLYWYRQILGQGPELLVQFQDESVVDDSQLPKDRFSAERLKGVDSTLKIQPAELGDSAMYLCASSAIEGTEGYEQYFGPGTRLTVT.

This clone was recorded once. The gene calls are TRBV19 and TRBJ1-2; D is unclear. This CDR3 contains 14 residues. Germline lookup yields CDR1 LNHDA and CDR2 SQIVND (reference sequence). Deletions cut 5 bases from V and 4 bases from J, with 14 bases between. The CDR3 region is CASSANRKTYGYTF. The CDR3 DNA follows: TGTGCCAGTAGTGCAAATCGAAAGACCTATGGCTACACCTTC.

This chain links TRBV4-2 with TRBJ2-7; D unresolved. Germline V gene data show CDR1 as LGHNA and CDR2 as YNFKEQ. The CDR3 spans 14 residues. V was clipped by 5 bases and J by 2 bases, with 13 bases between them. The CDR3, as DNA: TGTGCCAGCAGCTTGGCCACCAACCCCTACGAGCAGTACTTC. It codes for CASSLATNPYEQYF.

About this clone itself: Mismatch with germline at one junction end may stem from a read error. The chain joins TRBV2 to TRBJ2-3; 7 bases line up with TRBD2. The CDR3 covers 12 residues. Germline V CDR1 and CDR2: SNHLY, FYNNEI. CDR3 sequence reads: CWEGRPTDTQYF. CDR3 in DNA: TGCTGGGAGGGCAGGCCCACAGATACGCAGTATTTT.

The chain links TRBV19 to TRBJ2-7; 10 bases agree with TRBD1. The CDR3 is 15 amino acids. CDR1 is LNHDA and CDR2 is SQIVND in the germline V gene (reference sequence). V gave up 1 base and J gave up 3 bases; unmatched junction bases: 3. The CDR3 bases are TGTGCCAGTAGTATAGTGGGACAGGGGCTCTACGAGCAGTACTTC. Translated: CASSIVGQGLYEQYF.

For the CDR3, the DNA is TGTGCCACCCTCTCCGGGAGGGCCTACGAGCAGTACTTC. It codes for CATLSGRAYEQYF. The chain employs TRBV6-6 and TRBJ2-7; TRBD2 agrees at 8 bases. CDR3 length equals 13 residues. CDR1 is MNHNY and CDR2 is SVGAGI in the germline V gene (reference sequence). V lost 10 bases to trimming and J lost 2 bases; unmatched junction nucleotides: 7.

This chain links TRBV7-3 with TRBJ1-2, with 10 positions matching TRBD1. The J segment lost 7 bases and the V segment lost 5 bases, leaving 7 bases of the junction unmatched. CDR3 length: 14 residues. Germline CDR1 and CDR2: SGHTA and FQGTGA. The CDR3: CASSPGQGIGGYTF. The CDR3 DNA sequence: TGTGCCAGCAGCCCGGGACAGGGGATCGGTGGCTACACCTTC.

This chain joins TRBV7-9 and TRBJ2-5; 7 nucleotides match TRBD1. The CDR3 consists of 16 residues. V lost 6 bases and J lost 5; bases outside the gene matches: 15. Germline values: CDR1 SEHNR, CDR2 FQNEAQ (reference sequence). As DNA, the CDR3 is TGTGCCAGCAGTCCAGGGGGAAGCGAGGGCCGTGAGACCCAGTACTTC. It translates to CASSPGGSEGRETQYF.

The CDR3 DNA sequence: TGTGCCAGCAGTGGACCTCCGGGAGCCGGGGAGCTGTTTTTT. Translating gives CASSGPPGAGELFF. The rearrangement links TRBV25-1 to TRBJ2-2; D may be TRBD2 (6 bases). V was trimmed by 4 bases and J by 6 bases, leaving 12 bases between them. The CDR3 has 14 residues. Per the germline V gene, CDR1 is MGHDK and CDR2 is SYGVNS.

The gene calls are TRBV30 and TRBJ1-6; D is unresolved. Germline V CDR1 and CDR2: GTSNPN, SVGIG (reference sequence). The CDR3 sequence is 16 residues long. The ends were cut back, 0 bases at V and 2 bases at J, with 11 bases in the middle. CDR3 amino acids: CAWSVEGVTYNSPLHF. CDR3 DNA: TGTGCCTGGAGTGTAGAGGGTGTGACCTATAATTCACCCCTCCACTTT.

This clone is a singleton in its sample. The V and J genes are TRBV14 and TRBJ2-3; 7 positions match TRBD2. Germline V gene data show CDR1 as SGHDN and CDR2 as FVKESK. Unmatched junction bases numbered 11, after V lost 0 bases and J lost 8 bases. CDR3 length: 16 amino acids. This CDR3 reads CASSQEAGSTQATQYF. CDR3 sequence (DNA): TGTGCCAGCAGCCAAGAAGCGGGATCCACCCAGGCTACGCAGTATTTT.

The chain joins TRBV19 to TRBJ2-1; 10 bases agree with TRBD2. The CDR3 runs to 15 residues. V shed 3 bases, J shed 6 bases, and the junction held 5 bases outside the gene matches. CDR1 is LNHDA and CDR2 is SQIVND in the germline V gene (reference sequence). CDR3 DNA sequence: TGTGCCAGTAGTATCCTGACTAGCGGGTTCAATGAGCAGTTCTTC. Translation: CASSILTSGFNEQFF.

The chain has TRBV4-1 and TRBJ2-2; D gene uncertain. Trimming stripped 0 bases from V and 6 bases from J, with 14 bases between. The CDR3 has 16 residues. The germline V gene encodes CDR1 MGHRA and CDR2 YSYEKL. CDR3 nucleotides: TGCGCCAGCAGCCAAGATTCGGCCCGCCGACCCGGGGAGCTGTTTTTT. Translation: CASSQDSARRPGELFF.

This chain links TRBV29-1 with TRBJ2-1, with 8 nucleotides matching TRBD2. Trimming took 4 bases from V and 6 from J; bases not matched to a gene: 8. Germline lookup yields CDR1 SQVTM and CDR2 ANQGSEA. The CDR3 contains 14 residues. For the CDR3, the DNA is TGCAGCGTTGTTGATTGGAGCGGGAGCAATGAGCAGTTCTTC. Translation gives CSVVDWSGSNEQFF.

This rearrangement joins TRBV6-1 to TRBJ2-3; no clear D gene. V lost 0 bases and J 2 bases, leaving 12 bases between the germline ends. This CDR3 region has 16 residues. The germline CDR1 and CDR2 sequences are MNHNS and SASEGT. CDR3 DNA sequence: TGTGCCAGCAGTGAAGCCGAAGGGAACCCCACAGATACGCAGTATTTT. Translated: CASSEAEGNPTDTQYF.

CDR3 region: CASNRGGGTEAFF. The CDR3 nucleotides are TGTGCCAGCAACCGAGGAGGGGGCACTGAAGCTTTCTTT. This chain uses TRBV7-9 with TRBJ1-1; D is perhaps TRBD1 (6 bases). CDR3 size: 13 residues. Germline values: CDR1 SEHNR, CDR2 FQNEAQ (reference sequence). V lost 7 bases to trimming and J lost 4 bases, with 13 bases between them.

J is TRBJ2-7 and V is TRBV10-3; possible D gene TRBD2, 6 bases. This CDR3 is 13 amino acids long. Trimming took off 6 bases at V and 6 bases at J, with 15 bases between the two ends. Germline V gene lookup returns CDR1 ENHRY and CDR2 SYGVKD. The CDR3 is CAIRRDGRREQYF. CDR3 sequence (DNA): TGTGCCATCAGGCGGGACGGACGACGCGAGCAGTACTTC.

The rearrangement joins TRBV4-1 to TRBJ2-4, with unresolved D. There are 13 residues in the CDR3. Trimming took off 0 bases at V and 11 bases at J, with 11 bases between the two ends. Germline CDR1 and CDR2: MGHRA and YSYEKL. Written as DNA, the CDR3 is TGCGCCAGCAGCCAAGAGAGAGCTGGGTTTCAGTACTTC. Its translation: CASSQERAGFQYF.

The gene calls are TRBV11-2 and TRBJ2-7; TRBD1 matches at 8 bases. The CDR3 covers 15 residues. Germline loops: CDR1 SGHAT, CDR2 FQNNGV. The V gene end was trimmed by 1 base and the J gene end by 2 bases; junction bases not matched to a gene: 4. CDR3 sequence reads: CASSLGQGPTYEQYF. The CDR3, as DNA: TGTGCCAGCAGCTTAGGACAGGGGCCTACCTACGAGCAGTACTTC.

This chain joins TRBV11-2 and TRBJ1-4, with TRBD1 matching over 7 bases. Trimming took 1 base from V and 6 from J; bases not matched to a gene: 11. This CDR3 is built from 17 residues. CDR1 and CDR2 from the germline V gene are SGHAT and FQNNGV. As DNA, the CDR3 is TGTGCCAGCAGCTTAGGGATCTACAGGGGACTCTATGAAAAACTGTTTTTT. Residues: CASSLGIYRGLYEKLFF.

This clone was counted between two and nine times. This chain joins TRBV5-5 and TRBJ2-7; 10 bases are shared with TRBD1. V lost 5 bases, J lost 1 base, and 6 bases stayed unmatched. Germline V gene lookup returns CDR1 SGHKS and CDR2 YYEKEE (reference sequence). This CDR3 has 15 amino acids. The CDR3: CASRGGQGLSYEQYF. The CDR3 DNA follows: TGTGCCAGCAGGGGGGGACAGGGGCTATCCTACGAGCAGTACTTC. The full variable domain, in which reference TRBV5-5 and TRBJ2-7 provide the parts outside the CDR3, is DAGVTQSPTHLIKTRGQQVTLRCSPISGHKSVSWYQQVLGQGPQFIFQYYEKEERGRGNFPDRFSARQFPNYSSELNVNALLLGDSALYLCASRGGQGLSYEQYFGPGTRLTVT.

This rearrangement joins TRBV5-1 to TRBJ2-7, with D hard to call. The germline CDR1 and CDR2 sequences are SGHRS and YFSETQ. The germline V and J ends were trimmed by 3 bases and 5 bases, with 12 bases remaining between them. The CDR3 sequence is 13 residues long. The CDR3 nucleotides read TGCGCCAGCAGCTCCCTCGCCAGCGACGAGCAGTACTTC. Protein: CASSSLASDEQYF.

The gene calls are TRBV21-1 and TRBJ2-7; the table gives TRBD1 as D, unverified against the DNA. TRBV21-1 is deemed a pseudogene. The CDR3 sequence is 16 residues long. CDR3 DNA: TGTGCCAGCAGCCCTATAAACAGGGGGCTATTCTACGAGCAGTACTTC. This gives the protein CASSPINRGLFYEQYF.

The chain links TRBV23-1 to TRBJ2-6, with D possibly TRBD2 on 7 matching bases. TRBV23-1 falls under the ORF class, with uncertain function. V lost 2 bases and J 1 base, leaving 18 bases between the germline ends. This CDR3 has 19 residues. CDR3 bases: TGCGCCAGCAGTCAAGGACTAGGGGGACCTCTATCTGGGGCCAACGTCCTGACTTTC. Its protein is CASSQGLGGPLSGANVLTF.

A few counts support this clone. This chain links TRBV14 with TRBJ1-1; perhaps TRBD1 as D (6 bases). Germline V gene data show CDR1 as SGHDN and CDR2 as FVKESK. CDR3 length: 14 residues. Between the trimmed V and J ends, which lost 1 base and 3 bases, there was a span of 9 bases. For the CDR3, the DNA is TGTGCCAGCAGCCAAGTAGGGGGGTACACTGAAGCTTTCTTT. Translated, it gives CASSQVGGYTEAFF.

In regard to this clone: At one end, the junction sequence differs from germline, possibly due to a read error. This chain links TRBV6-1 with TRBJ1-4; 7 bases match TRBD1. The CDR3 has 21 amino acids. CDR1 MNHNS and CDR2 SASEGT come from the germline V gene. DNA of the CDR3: TGTGCCAGCAGAGAAGAAGAACCGGGACAGCGGCCTCATGAACCTAATGAAAAACTGTTTTTT. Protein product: CASREEEPGQRPHEPNEKLFF.

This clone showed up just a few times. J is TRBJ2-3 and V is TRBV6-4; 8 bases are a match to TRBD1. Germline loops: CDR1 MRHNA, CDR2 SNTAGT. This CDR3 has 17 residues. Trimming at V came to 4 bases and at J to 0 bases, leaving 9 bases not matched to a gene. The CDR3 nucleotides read TGTGCCAGCAGTGCCGCCCCCGGGACAGGTAGCACAGATACGCAGTATTTT. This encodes CASSAAPGTGSTDTQYF.